These 22 T cell receptor beta chains were all obtained from the same sample, sequenced in a study of blood T cells in healthy people across ages. Through a sample-barcoded 5' primer and a J-beta primer mix, a second PCR was run for about 7 to 12 cycles. MiXCR was run by TCRdb on the 5' RACE reads, yielding one entry per CDR3 protein. The profile shows 1.2 million to 1.5 million distinct CDR3 sequences, about 43% of them singletons. Sequences were obtained from blood. The receptor source for this set is a woman between 18 and 29 years old in good health.

This clonotype has more than one count but fewer than ten. The genes are TRBV27 and TRBJ2-1; the D is unclear. Germline V gene lookup returns CDR1 MNHEY and CDR2 SMNVEV (reference sequence). CDR3 length: 13 amino acids. V was shortened by 5 bases and J by 4 bases, with 9 bases between the two germline ends. The CDR3 coding sequence is TGTGCCAGCAGTATGGACGGATACAATGAGCAGTTCTTC. It is translated as CASSMDGYNEQFF.

This chain joins TRBV29-1 and TRBJ1-2, with D tentatively TRBD1 (6 bases). Per germline, CDR1 SQVTM and CDR2 ANQGSEA. This CDR3 contains 12 residues. The germline V and J ends were trimmed by 2 bases and 6 bases, with 10 bases remaining between them. The CDR3 nucleotides are TGCAGCGTTGAATCGGACAGCCATGGCTACACCTTC. This sequence encodes CSVESDSHGYTF.

This clonotype was seen more than once but under ten times. J is TRBJ1-2 and V is TRBV12-3 or TRBV12-4; D is unclear. CDR3 length: 15 residues. V was pared by 7 bases and J by 4 bases, with 19 bases between. DNA of the CDR3: TGTGCCAGCAATCCCCCCGGATTCAACGGCTATGGCTACACCTTC. The encoded protein is CASNPPGFNGYGYTF.

This clonotype was seen just once. Compared with germline, one end of the junction differs, possibly owing to a read error. The gene calls are TRBV15 and TRBJ2-1; TRBD2 matches at 11 bases. CDR3 length: 18 residues. CDR1 and CDR2 (germline): LNHNV, YYDKDF (reference sequence). The CDR3: CVTSRGTSGSIRQNEQSF. The CDR3 DNA reads TGTGTCACCAGCAGAGGTACTAGCGGGAGTATAAGGCAGAATGAGCAGTCCTTC.

The chain uses TRBV27 and TRBJ2-4; a weak D match, TRBD2 (6 bases). The better agreement between TRBJ2-7 and the DNA end casts doubt on the J call. CDR1 and CDR2 from the germline V gene are MNHEY and SMNVEV (reference sequence). The CDR3 runs 14 residues. CDR3 amino acids: CASRARTGVNEQYF. The CDR3 DNA follows: TGTGCCAGCAGGGCTCGGACGGGAGTTAACGAGCAGTACTTC.

The rearrangement links TRBV20-1 to TRBJ1-1; D may be TRBD1 (6 bases). The CDR3 is 16 residues long. The germline gives CDR1 DFQATT, CDR2 SNEGSKA (reference sequence). The CDR3 DNA sequence: TGCAGCCTCGAGAGGGGGAGTGGGTGGGATATTTATAAAGCTTTCTTT. It translates to CSLERGSGWDIYKAFF.

This clonotype was counted between two and nine times. This rearrangement joins TRBV3-1 to TRBJ2-7; 11 bases align to TRBD1. The J segment lost 1 base and the V segment lost 0 bases, leaving 2 bases of the junction unmatched. This CDR3 has 16 residues. Germline loops: CDR1 LGHDT, CDR2 YNNKEL (reference sequence). The CDR3 DNA sequence: TGTGCCAGCAGCCAAGAAAGGGACAGGGGGTCCTACGAGCAGTACTTC. Translating it yields CASSQERDRGSYEQYF.

This clonotype was recorded once. The CDR3 DNA follows: TGTGCCAGCAGACGAGACCCCTCCGAGCAGTACTTC. Translated: CASRRDPSEQYF. The chain is built from TRBV12-3 or TRBV12-4 and TRBJ2-7; D ambiguous. V dropped 6 bases and J dropped 6 bases, with 12 bases sitting between them. The CDR3 is 12 amino acids.

The chain recombines TRBV6-1 with TRBJ1-4; D gene unclear. Germline V gene data show CDR1 as MNHNS and CDR2 as SASEGT. The CDR3 has 13 amino acids. V dropped 11 bases and J dropped 2 bases, with 12 bases sitting between them. The CDR3 region has the DNA TGTGCCGGCTCCCTCGGGACTAATGAAAAACTGTTTTTT. This sequence encodes CAGSLGTNEKLFF.

This clonotype was picked up one time. This chain joins TRBV27 and TRBJ1-2, with 9 bases fitting TRBD1. Losses at the gene ends were 6 bases for V and 3 bases for J; bases not matched to a gene: 5. The CDR3 runs to 14 residues. CDR1 is MNHEY, CDR2 SMNVEV, per germline (reference sequence). In DNA, the CDR3 is TGTGCCAGCAGAAGGGACAGGGTAGACTATGGCTACACCTTC. Protein: CASRRDRVDYGYTF.

This clonotype was picked up a small number of times. The chain links TRBV9 to TRBJ1-2; TRBD1 might be the D (6 bases). This CDR3 has 17 amino acids. Germline V gene lookup returns CDR1 SGDLS and CDR2 YYNGEE. V was trimmed by 6 bases and J by 4 bases, leaving 25 bases between them. In DNA form, the CDR3 reads TGTGCCAGCACCCCCGGGGGGGGCAACGGGTTAGGCTATGGCTACACCTTC. As protein: CASTPGGGNGLGYGYTF.

The genes are TRBV20-1 and TRBJ2-7; D is possibly TRBD1 or TRBD2 (5 bases each). The CDR3 is 14 amino acids. The ends were cut back, 5 bases at V and 4 bases at J, with 18 bases in the middle. Germline V lookup: CDR1 DFQATT, CDR2 SNEGSKA (reference sequence). The CDR3 is CSAEPGPANYEQYF. The DNA of the CDR3 is TGCAGTGCTGAACCGGGACCTGCCAATTACGAGCAGTACTTC.

The rearrangement joins TRBV6-6 to TRBJ2-1; 7 nucleotides agree with TRBD2. The better agreement between TRBJ2-7 and the DNA end casts doubt on the J call. Germline V lookup: CDR1 MNHNY, CDR2 SVGAGI (reference sequence). The CDR3 length is 13 residues. CDR3 protein: CASCGDYYNEQYF. DNA for the CDR3: TGTGCCAGCTGCGGGGACTATTACAATGAGCAGTACTTC.

This chain links TRBV6-6 with TRBJ2-5; 9 positions match TRBD2. Germline CDR1 and CDR2: MNHNY and SVGAGI (reference sequence). This CDR3 has 16 residues. The trim removed 6 bases at V and 2 bases at J, leaving 10 bases unmatched. The CDR3 loop is CASRNQASGDQETQYF. CDR3 nucleotide sequence: TGTGCCAGCAGGAACCAGGCTAGCGGGGATCAAGAGACCCAGTACTTC.

This clonotype was counted ten times or more. The chain combines TRBV12-3 or TRBV12-4 with TRBJ1-6; D not resolved. The germline V and J ends were trimmed by 6 bases and 6 bases, with 12 bases remaining between them. The CDR3 consists of 14 residues. CDR3 sequence: CASSPRGSNSPLHF. CDR3 nucleotides: TGTGCCAGCAGCCCGCGGGGTAGTAATTCACCCCTCCACTTT.

There are a few counts of this clonotype. The chain recombines TRBV27 with TRBJ1-5, with 8 bases that match TRBD1. This CDR3 spans 13 amino acids. Per the germline V gene, CDR1 is MNHEY and CDR2 is SMNVEV (reference sequence). V shed 10 bases and J 7 bases; nucleotides not matched to a gene: 9. CDR3 DNA sequence: TGTGCCACCTCAGGGGGCGCCGGACAGCCCCAGCATTTT. Its protein is CATSGGAGQPQHF.

This chain joins TRBV15 and TRBJ2-7, with TRBD2 matching over 10 bases. CDR3 length: 14 residues. Germline V gene sequence: CDR1 LNHNV, CDR2 YYDKDF (reference sequence). V gave up 4 bases and J gave up 6 bases; unmatched junction bases: 6. The CDR3 DNA reads TGTGCCACCAGCACTAGCGGGGGCCCTGCCGAGCAGTACTTC. It codes for CATSTSGGPAEQYF.

This clonotype was counted between two and nine times. The gene calls are TRBV2 and TRBJ2-1; possibly TRBD1 or TRBD2 for D (6 bases each). The CDR3 spans 14 residues. The V gene's germline CDR1 is SNHLY and CDR2 FYNNEI. The V gene lost 5 bases and the J gene lost 13 bases, with 21 bases spanning the gap. CDR3 nucleotides: TGTGCCAGCAGTTTTCCCCGCAGGGGCGGGACTCAGTTCTTC. This sequence encodes CASSFPRRGGTQFF.

The gene calls are TRBV5-6 and TRBJ2-3, with 9 bases that match TRBD2. The CDR3 is 16 amino acids. V trimming: 3 bases; J trimming: 4 bases; junction bases outside the gene matches: 9. Germline V gene sequence: CDR1 SGHDT, CDR2 YYEEEE. The CDR3 protein is CASSSSSGGWADTQYF. CDR3 bases: TGTGCCAGCAGCTCCTCCAGCGGGGGGTGGGCAGATACGCAGTATTTT.

The chain couples TRBV4-2 to TRBJ2-1; 9 bases align to TRBD2. The CDR3 consists of 16 residues. After removal of 1 base from V and 5 bases from J, the junction contained 6 bases not matched to a gene. Germline CDR1 LGHNA, CDR2 YNFKEQ. The CDR3 is CASSQVGREGNNEQFF. As DNA, the CDR3 is TGTGCCAGCAGCCAAGTGGGGCGGGAGGGGAACAATGAGCAGTTCTTC.

The J gene is TRBJ1-1, the V gene TRBV5-1; possible D gene TRBD1, 6 bases. The CDR3 extends over 11 amino acids. The germline V gene encodes CDR1 SGHRS and CDR2 YFSETQ. V was clipped by 5 bases and J by 8 bases, with 10 bases between them. CDR3 DNA sequence: TGCGCCAGCAGTAAGGGGACAGAAGCTTTCTTT. This translates into CASSKGTEAFF.

There are a few counts of this clonotype. The genes are TRBV12-3 or TRBV12-4 and TRBJ2-6; TRBD1 matches 8 bases. The CDR3 is 17 residues long. Unmatched junction bases numbered 7, after V lost 6 bases and J lost 0 bases. The CDR3 sequence is CASSPGQANSGANVLTF. The DNA for the CDR3 is TGTGCCAGCAGCCCGGGACAGGCCAACTCTGGGGCCAACGTCCTGACTTTC.